These 16 T cell receptor beta chains originate from one sample sequenced in a study of control samples from healthy donors and cancer patients. The method was immunoSEQ multiplex PCR; TCRdb's version includes in-frame clones alone and lacks a portion of them. The sample lists 100,000 to 150,000 clones, roughly 91% occurring once. Specimen: PBMCs. These receptors all come from a man aged 50-59 years with head and neck cancer.

The chain has TRBV6-5 and TRBJ2-3, with unresolved D. This CDR3 is built from 14 residues. Germline CDR1 reads MNHEY; CDR2 reads SVGAGI. The V gene lost 7 bases and the J gene lost 1 base, with 12 bases spanning the gap. CDR3 bases: TGTGCCAGCACTCGGACCCAAGGCACAGATACGCAGTATTTT. Encoded protein: CASTRTQGTDTQYF.

The rearrangement uses TRBV7-6 and TRBJ2-2; D is uncertain. Trimming took off 1 base at V and 5 bases at J, with 14 bases between the two ends. The CDR3 runs 16 residues. CDR1 and CDR2 (germline): SGHVS, FNYEAQ. The CDR3 coding sequence is TGTGCCAGCAGCTTAGATCCGTGGGCCGGAACCGGGGAGCTGTTTTTT. Translating gives CASSLDPWAGTGELFF.

The V call is TRBV24-1, the J call TRBJ2-1; D might be TRBD2 (6 bases). CDR1 is KGHDR, CDR2 SFDVKD, per germline. Trimming removed 2 bases from V and 10 bases from J, with 8 bases in between. The CDR3 contains 12 residues. The CDR3 spells CATSDWGDEQFF. DNA of the CDR3: TGTGCCACCAGTGATTGGGGGGACGAGCAGTTCTTC.

The rearrangement links TRBV7-2 to TRBJ1-6; tentative D call: TRBD1 (6 bases). V shed 6 bases and J shed 10 bases, with 13 bases lying between them. The CDR3 extends over 13 amino acids. Germline V gives CDR1 SGHTA, CDR2 FQGNSA. The CDR3 sequence is CASRWAGVSPLHF. In nucleotides, the CDR3 is TGTGCCAGCAGGTGGGCAGGGGTCTCACCCCTCCACTTT.

This chain uses TRBV2 with TRBJ1-3; unclear D gene. V lost 8 bases and J 1 base, leaving 0 bases between the germline ends. From germline, CDR1 is SNHLY and CDR2 FYNNEI. This CDR3 is built from 10 residues. The CDR3 protein is CASSGNTIYF. The CDR3 DNA follows: TGTGCCAGCTCTGGAAACACCATATATTTT.

V is TRBV18 and J is TRBJ1-6, with D unclear. The CDR3 covers 15 residues. Germline loops: CDR1 KGHSH, CDR2 LQKENI. V lost 2 bases and J lost 7, with 12 bases in between. The CDR3 here is CASSPSRARNSPLHF. The CDR3 bases are TGTGCCAGCTCACCATCAAGGGCCCGGAATTCACCCCTCCACTTT.

The chain couples TRBV9 to TRBJ1-4; no clear D gene. This CDR3 contains 15 residues. From germline, CDR1 is SGDLS and CDR2 YYNGEE. V was shortened by 1 base and J by 0 bases, with 7 bases between the two germline ends. DNA of the CDR3: TGTGCCAGCAGCGTAACTGGGGCAACTAATGAAAAACTGTTTTTT. Protein sequence: CASSVTGATNEKLFF.

The J gene is TRBJ1-1, the V gene TRBV12-5; D unclear. This CDR3 is 12 amino acids long. Per the germline V gene, CDR1 is LGHNT and CDR2 is FRNRAP. V was clipped by 4 bases and J by 4 bases, with 7 bases between them. CDR3 sequence (DNA): TGTGCTAGTGGTTCCGGGAGCACTGAAGCTTTCTTT. It specifies CASGSGSTEAFF.

The CDR3 is CASSQVEGPGRNEKLFF. CDR3 sequence (DNA): TGTGCCAGCAGCCAAGTCGAAGGGCCAGGGAGAAATGAAAAACTGTTTTTT. The chain carries TRBV4-2 and TRBJ1-4; D might be TRBD1 (5 bases). This CDR3 contains 17 residues. V lost 1 base and J lost 5, with 17 bases in between. CDR1 and CDR2 from the germline V gene are LGHNA and YNFKEQ.

CDR3 DNA: TGTGCCAGTAGTATGGGGGGTAGCACAGATACGCAGTATTTT. Translated: CASSMGGSTDTQYF. The chain couples TRBV19 to TRBJ2-3; D might be TRBD2 (6 bases). This CDR3 spans 14 amino acids. Looked up from germline, CDR1 is LNHDA and CDR2 is SQIVND (reference sequence). V was cut by 3 bases and J by 0 bases, with 7 bases left in between.

The rearrangement uses TRBV6-2 or TRBV6-3 and TRBJ1-2, with 7 bases identical to TRBD1. CDR1 and CDR2 from the germline V gene are MNHEY and SVGEGT. The V gene end was trimmed by 4 bases and the J gene end by 4 bases; junction bases not matched to a gene: 15. This CDR3 has 17 residues. CDR3 protein: CASSFREGQGVLYGYTF. The CDR3 nucleotides are TGTGCCAGCAGTTTCCGCGAGGGTCAGGGGGTACTCTATGGCTACACCTTC.

The chain carries TRBV19 and TRBJ1-4, with TRBD1 identical over 7 bases. After removal of 3 bases from V and 7 bases from J, the junction contained 8 bases not matched to a gene. Looked up from germline, CDR1 is LNHDA and CDR2 is SQIVND (reference sequence). This CDR3 spans 15 amino acids. CDR3 in amino acids: CASSIVRDSTEKLFF. CDR3 nucleotides: TGTGCCAGTAGTATCGTCCGGGACAGCACTGAAAAACTGTTTTTT.

The chain links TRBV19 to TRBJ2-7; D could derive from TRBD1 or TRBD2 (5 bases each). Germline V gives CDR1 LNHDA, CDR2 SQIVND (reference sequence). The CDR3 has 15 residues. Trimming stripped 2 bases from V and 6 bases from J, with 17 bases between. The CDR3 spells CASSIPTGGPREQYF. The CDR3 DNA sequence: TGTGCCAGTAGTATACCTACAGGAGGTCCCCGCGAGCAGTACTTC. Full variable domain (outside the CDR3, taken from reference TRBV19 and TRBJ2-7): DGGITQSPKYLFRKEGQNVTLSCEQNLNHDAMYWYRQDPGQGLRLIYYSQIVNDFQKGDIAEGYSVSREKKESFPLTVTSAQKNPTAFYLCASSIPTGGPREQYFGPGTRLTVT.

The table lists this clone with a count of one. The genes are TRBV3-1 (or the pseudogene TRBV3-2) and TRBJ2-3; unclear D gene. CDR1 and CDR2 from the germline V gene are LGHDT and YNNKEL (reference sequence). With 0 bases removed from V and 5 bases from J, the gap between germline ends came to 9 bases. The CDR3 totals 14 residues. In nucleotides, the CDR3 is TGTGCCAGCAGCCAAGATTTGGCCCGAGATACGCAGTATTTT. Translating gives CASSQDLARDTQYF.

The sample holds one count of this clone. The chain links TRBV7-9 to TRBJ1-3, with 8 bases identical to TRBD1. The J segment lost 0 bases and the V segment lost 6 bases, leaving 4 bases of the junction unmatched. Looked up from germline, CDR1 is SEHNR and CDR2 is FQNEAQ (reference sequence). CDR3 length equals 15 residues. CDR3 sequence: CASSQDRASGNTIYF. As DNA, the CDR3 is TGTGCCAGCAGTCAGGACAGGGCCTCTGGAAACACCATATATTTT.

The genes are TRBV30 and TRBJ2-7; 8 positions agree with TRBD1. Germline V lookup: CDR1 GTSNPN, CDR2 SVGIG (reference sequence). V was clipped by 5 bases and J by 6 bases; unmatched bases: 3. This CDR3 has 11 residues. CDR3 coding DNA: TGTGCCTGGTTGGACAGGGCCGAGCAGTACTTC. This translates into CAWLDRAEQYF.